This record looks at one TCR beta chain sequence and its context. This sample is drawn from a study of cytomegalovirus exposure and HLA in healthy donors. CDR3 size: 15 residues. Germline values: CDR1 GTSNPN, CDR2 SVGIG (reference sequence). V gave up 0 bases and J gave up 1 base, with 11 bases separating them. The PCR was carried out with 60 Vbeta primers and 13 Jbeta primers. Generated by immunoSEQ multiplex PCR, the TCRdb table keeps only in-frame clones and is missing some. The sample contains roughly 150,000 clones, less than 85% of which appear only once. The material sequenced was PBMCs. V and J are TRBV30 and TRBJ2-3, with a tentative D call TRBD1 (6 bases). This receptor was identified in a woman aged 45 to 65 in good health and CMV-seropositive. The CDR3 loop is CAWSVGAGGTDTQYF. DNA of the CDR3: TGTGCCTGGAGTGTAGGGGCAGGGGGCACAGATACGCAGTATTTT.